This TCR beta chain originates from a study of brain T cells in children with intractable seizures. Profiling relied on immunoSEQ multiplex PCR, and the TCRdb table lists in-frame clones only, not all of them. The sample has about 340,000 clones; over 90% are singletons. Broader study findings: Pre-surgery blood may have been undersampled, hiding some clones. Patients' HCMV serostatus was unknown; virus specificity rests on CDR3 similarity alone.

On this clone itself: Its antigen is not known.

Time point here: blood from clinic visit 5 months post-surgery; TSC patient then seizure free. The sequenced cases were selected for having the highest brain T cell transcript signatures. Pre-surgery treatment included at least one anti-epileptic drug. Germline V gives CDR1 GTSNPN, CDR2 SVGIG (reference sequence). V trimming: 0 bases; J trimming: 2 bases; junction bases outside the gene matches: 5. This CDR3 is built from 17 residues. The TCR was taken from a boy less than two years old with tuberous sclerosis and intractable seizures. J is TRBJ2-7 and V is TRBV30; the match to TRBD2 covers 15 bases. Here the sequenced sample was peripheral blood, taken 4 to 6 months after surgery. CDR3 DNA sequence: TGTGCCTGGAGTGTAAGGACTAGCGGGAGGGCCCCCTACGAGCAGTACTTC. Its protein product is CAWSVRTSGRAPYEQYF.